This entry lists 24 T cell receptor beta chains sequenced from one sample in a study of blood T cells in healthy people across ages. Together with a sample-barcoded 5' primer, a J-beta primer mix was included in a second PCR lasting about 7 to 12 cycles. MiXCR was run by TCRdb on the 5' RACE reads, yielding one entry per CDR3 protein. Found here are about 1.5 million distinct CDR3 sequences, about 42% of them singletons; the top ten hold 4%. The specimen was blood. Source of these receptors: a woman in her late teens or twenties in good health.

The V and J genes are TRBV28 and TRBJ1-4, with D possibly being TRBD1 (5 bases). Trimming stripped 5 bases from V and 4 bases from J, with 11 bases between. The CDR3 consists of 14 residues. The germline gives CDR1 MDHEN, CDR2 SYDVKM. This CDR3 is CASSTRQGNEKLFF. DNA of the CDR3: TGTGCCAGCAGTACCCGGCAGGGTAATGAAAAACTGTTTTTT. The entire variable domain, with the rest obtained from reference TRBV28 and TRBJ1-4, is as follows: DVKVTQSSRYLVKRTGEKVFLECVQDMDHENMFWYRQDPGLGLRLIYFSYDVKMKEKGDIPEGYSVSREKKERFSLILESASTNQTSMYLCASSTRQGNEKLFFGSGTQLSVL.

The chain uses TRBV6-2 or TRBV6-3 and TRBJ1-2; TRBD1 matches at 7 bases. The CDR3 is 13 amino acids. CDR1 is MNHEY and CDR2 is SVGEGT in the germline V gene. V was clipped by 5 bases and J by 8 bases; unmatched bases: 8. The CDR3, as DNA: TGTGCCAGCAGTGTTGGACAGGTGGGAGGCTACACCTTC. Its translation is CASSVGQVGGYTF.

This clonotype was seen only a few times. The chain carries TRBV6-5 and TRBJ1-1, with a tentative D call TRBD1 (6 bases). From germline, CDR1 is MNHEY and CDR2 SVGAGI. The length of the CDR3 is 16 residues. Trimming left V 3 bases short and J 2 bases short, with 16 bases between. The CDR3 DNA reads as TGTGCCAGCAGTTATTACAGGGTCCCGTCTAACACTGAAGCTTTCTTT. Translating gives CASSYYRVPSNTEAFF.

This rearrangement joins TRBV7-2 to TRBJ1-1; D might be TRBD1 (5 bases). CDR1 and CDR2 (germline): SGHTA, FQGNSA. There are 16 residues in the CDR3. Trimming took off 7 bases at V and 5 bases at J, with 23 bases between the two ends. CDR3 nucleotides: TGTGCCAGCACCGAATCCTATGCAGGGTTGCGTACTGAAGCTTTCTTT. This sequence encodes CASTESYAGLRTEAFF.

This clonotype came up many times. This rearrangement joins TRBV28 to TRBJ2-7; the match to TRBD1 covers 7 bases. Germline V CDR1 and CDR2: MDHEN, SYDVKM. The trim removed 6 bases at V and 4 bases at J, leaving 12 bases unmatched. The CDR3 spans 15 residues. The chain's CDR3 is CASRRPTGVGYEQYF. The CDR3 DNA follows: TGTGCCAGCAGACGACCTACAGGGGTTGGATACGAGCAGTACTTC. Full variable domain (outside the CDR3, taken from reference TRBV28 and TRBJ2-7): DVKVTQSSRYLVKRTGEKVFLECVQDMDHENMFWYRQDPGLGLRLIYFSYDVKMKEKGDIPEGYSVSREKKERFSLILESASTNQTSMYLCASRRPTGVGYEQYFGPGTRLTVT.

This chain connects TRBV28 to TRBJ2-7; 9 bases align to TRBD1. The CDR3 has 16 residues. V lost 2 bases to trimming and J lost 0 bases; unmatched junction nucleotides: 5. Looked up from germline, CDR1 is MDHEN and CDR2 is SYDVKM. The chain's CDR3 is CASSLIGTGNSYEQYF. In nucleotides, the CDR3 is TGTGCCAGCAGTTTAATCGGGACAGGGAACTCCTACGAGCAGTACTTC.

This sequence joins TRBV6-2 or TRBV6-3 and TRBJ2-1; possible D gene TRBD2, 6 bases. The length of the CDR3 is 13 residues. Trimming shortened V by 6 bases and J by 4 bases, and 10 bases separated the two germline ends. The germline V gene encodes CDR1 MNHEY and CDR2 SVGEGT. The CDR3 reads CASRRDLYNEQFF. CDR3 DNA sequence: TGTGCCAGCAGGCGGGACTTGTACAATGAGCAGTTCTTC.

This clonotype has just one count. The rearrangement uses TRBV3-1 and TRBJ1-5; D is uncertain. Germline assignment: CDR1 LGHDT and CDR2 YNNKEL (reference sequence). Trimming took off 2 bases at V and 7 bases at J, with 9 bases between the two ends. The CDR3 totals 13 residues. CDR3 nucleotides: TGTGCCAGCAGCCAACAGGTAGGACAGCCCCAGCATTTT. Translated: CASSQQVGQPQHF.

This clonotype has more than one count but fewer than ten. This rearrangement joins TRBV6-6 to TRBJ2-1, with TRBD2 matching over 9 bases. The CDR3 length is 16 residues. CDR1 is MNHNY and CDR2 is SVGAGI in the germline V gene (reference sequence). V lost 0 bases, J lost 7 bases, and 7 bases stayed unmatched. The CDR3 loop is CASSYSAGGPHNEQFF. CDR3 sequence (DNA): TGTGCCAGCAGTTACTCGGCGGGAGGGCCCCATAATGAGCAGTTCTTC.

This clonotype occurred a few times. This sequence joins TRBV20-1 and TRBJ1-5; D might be TRBD1 (5 bases). The V and J ends lost 0 bases and 6 bases respectively, with 21 bases between them. The length of the CDR3 is 17 residues. Germline CDR1 reads DFQATT; CDR2 reads SNEGSKA (reference sequence). The CDR3 protein is CSARDGRLGGWTQPQHF. CDR3 bases: TGCAGTGCTAGAGATGGAAGGTTGGGGGGGTGGACTCAGCCCCAGCATTTT.

This chain joins TRBV28 and TRBJ1-6; 7 bases are a match to TRBD1. The germline V gene has CDR1 MDHEN and CDR2 SYDVKM. The CDR3 has 16 residues. The J segment lost 6 bases and the V segment lost 5 bases, leaving 10 bases of the junction unmatched. The CDR3 nucleotides read TGTGCCAGCAGTCCAACCGACAGGGACGCTAATTCACCCCTCCACTTT. Its protein product is CASSPTDRDANSPLHF.

This clonotype was counted between two and nine times. The chain joins TRBV11-2 to TRBJ2-1, with D possibly TRBD2 on 6 matching bases. Germline V gene lookup returns CDR1 SGHAT and CDR2 FQNNGV. Trimming removed 1 base from V and 6 bases from J, with 19 bases in between. The CDR3 spans 17 residues. CDR3 sequence: CASSLVGAGRGFNEQFF. Here the CDR3 DNA reads TGTGCCAGCAGCTTAGTAGGTGCCGGGAGAGGGTTCAATGAGCAGTTCTTC.

In regard to this clonotype: A much larger clone is a single base away; this may be a read error. CDR3 coding DNA: TGTGCCACCAGTGACCGACTCCTTGATTACAATGAGCAGTACTTC. Translated: CATSDRLLDYNEQYF. The chain recombines TRBV24-1 with TRBJ2-7; D not certain. This CDR3 has 15 amino acids. Germline values: CDR1 KGHDR, CDR2 SFDVKD. The V end lost 4 bases, the J end lost 7 bases, and 19 bases lay between the germline ends.

This clonotype occurred a few times. The chain is built from TRBV20-1 and TRBJ1-2; 7 bases align to TRBD1. Trimming took 3 bases from V and 4 from J; bases not matched to a gene: 5. Germline values: CDR1 DFQATT, CDR2 SNEGSKA (reference sequence). CDR3 size: 13 residues. The CDR3 DNA is TGCAGTGCTAGCAGAGGGACAGTCTATGGCTACACCTTC. Residues: CSASRGTVYGYTF.

The chain carries TRBV30 and TRBJ2-5, with TRBD1 matching 9 bases. Germline values: CDR1 GTSNPN, CDR2 SVGIG (reference sequence). Losses at the gene ends were 5 bases for V and 5 bases for J; bases not matched to a gene: 9. This CDR3 spans 14 amino acids. The CDR3 DNA follows: TGTGCCTGGTCCCCGGGACAGGGCTTTGAGACCCAGTACTTC. This encodes CAWSPGQGFETQYF.

This chain joins TRBV6-5 and TRBJ2-7; D possibly corresponds to TRBD2 (6 bases). Germline CDR1 reads MNHEY; CDR2 reads SVGAGI. V lost 6 bases and J 5 bases, leaving 17 bases between the germline ends. The CDR3 is made up of 14 amino acids. The CDR3 DNA follows: TGTGCCAGCAGCCCTCTGAGACTAGGGCACGAGCAGTACTTC. This translates into CASSPLRLGHEQYF.

Comments on this clonotype: Its ends do not fully match the called genes, so a read error is possible. The chain has TRBV6-5 and TRBJ2-2; no reliable D call. CDR1 MNHEY and CDR2 SVGAGI come from the germline V gene. CDR3 length: 12 amino acids. The CDR3 sequence: CAGIGYTGELFF. In DNA form, the CDR3 reads TGCGCCGGCATTGGTTACACCGGGGAGCTGTTTTTT.

The chain joins TRBV4-1 to TRBJ2-3, with D tentatively TRBD1 or TRBD2 (5 bases each). The CDR3 loop spans 14 amino acids. CDR1 is MGHRA and CDR2 is YSYEKL in the germline V gene. Between the trimmed V and J ends, which lost 4 bases and 2 bases, there was a span of 10 bases. This CDR3 reads CASSPWGNTDTQYF. In DNA, the CDR3 is TGCGCCAGCAGCCCCTGGGGGAACACAGATACGCAGTATTTT.

This clonotype was recorded a few times. The rearrangement links TRBV27 to TRBJ2-1; the D gene could be TRBD1 or TRBD2 (5 bases each). Trimming took 3 bases from V and 9 from J, leaving 15 bases between them. Germline loops: CDR1 MNHEY, CDR2 SMNVEV (reference sequence). CDR3 length equals 14 residues. This CDR3 is CASSFRGAEGEQFF. CDR3 nucleotide sequence: TGTGCCAGCAGTTTTCGGGGCGCTGAGGGTGAGCAGTTCTTC.

In this sample, this clonotype turned up a few times. This rearrangement joins TRBV12-3 or TRBV12-4 to TRBJ1-5; 10 nucleotides align to TRBD1. Trimming cost V 7 bases and J 7 bases; bases outside gene matches: 10. There are 15 residues in the CDR3. The CDR3 DNA sequence: TGTGCCAGCACCCTAGGACAGGGGGGTGGGCAGCCCCAGCATTTT. Translated: CASTLGQGGGQPQHF.

CDR3 amino acids: CASSYGTVTEKLFF. CDR3 sequence (DNA): TGTGCCAGCAGTTACGGGACAGTCACCGAAAAACTGTTTTTT. The chain carries TRBV6-5 and TRBJ1-4; TRBD1 matches at 7 bases. CDR1 is MNHEY, CDR2 SVGAGI, per germline. The length of the CDR3 is 14 residues. Trimming cost V 2 bases and J 8 bases; bases outside gene matches: 5.

This sequence joins TRBV5-1 and TRBJ2-7; 9 nucleotides match TRBD2. This CDR3 comprises 14 residues. The germline gives CDR1 SGHRS, CDR2 YFSETQ. J lost 7 bases, V lost 1 base, and 6 bases had no gene match. The CDR3 spells CASSLFSGSNEQYF. The CDR3 DNA is TGCGCCAGCAGCTTGTTTAGCGGGAGCAATGAGCAGTACTTC.

This clonotype was counted a single time. The rearrangement joins TRBV30 to TRBJ1-5, with D possibly matching TRBD1 (5 bases). CDR1 and CDR2 from the germline V gene are GTSNPN and SVGIG (reference sequence). V shed 2 bases and J shed 5 bases, with 10 bases lying between them. This CDR3 region has 13 residues. This CDR3 is CAWSQGRDQPQHF. CDR3 sequence (DNA): TGTGCCTGGAGTCAGGGCCGCGATCAGCCCCAGCATTTT. The full variable domain, completed using reference TRBV30 and TRBJ1-5, is SQTIHQWPATLVQPVGSPLSLECTVEGTSNPNLYWYRQAAGRGLQLLFYSVGIGQISSEVPQNLSASRPQDRQFILSSKKLLLSDSGFYLCAWSQGRDQPQHFGDGTRLSIL.

This clonotype was seen more than once but under ten times. The chain uses TRBV12-3 or TRBV12-4 and TRBJ2-1; the D is unclear. CDR3 length equals 14 residues. The V end lost 2 bases, the J end lost 6 bases, and 11 bases lay between the germline ends. The CDR3 DNA is TGTGCCAGCAGTTTACCGGTTAGGATCAATGAGCAGTTCTTC. Translation: CASSLPVRINEQFF.